These 30 T cell receptor beta chains were all obtained from the same sample, sequenced in a study of CD8+ T cells in alopecia areata. RNA was extracted and reverse transcribed into cDNA as the sequencing template. Produced via immunoSEQ multiplex PCR; TCRdb's table is partial and in-frame only. In the table there are around 300,000 clones, about 62% of which are singletons. Treatment noted: oral pan-JAK inhibitor, 5-10 mg twice daily. The sequenced sample was CD4+ T cells sorted from blood, obtained around week 54, from a patient treated with tofacitinib. Source of these receptors: a human donor with alopecia areata.

This chain uses TRBV29-1 with TRBJ2-5, with D uncertain. Trimming shortened V by 5 bases and J by 5 bases, and 9 bases separated the two germline ends. The CDR3 covers 11 residues. Germline V gene sequence: CDR1 SQVTM, CDR2 ANQGSEA. The CDR3 reads CSVQYGETQYF. The CDR3 nucleotides read TGCAGCGTTCAATATGGGGAGACCCAGTACTTC.

This clone was seen a handful of times. The rearrangement uses TRBV5-6 and TRBJ1-2; D unclear. The V gene lost 0 bases and the J gene lost 4 bases, with 10 bases spanning the gap. Germline lookup yields CDR1 SGHDT and CDR2 YYEEEE. CDR3 length: 14 residues. CDR3: CASSLVGYSYGYTF. CDR3 nucleotide sequence: TGTGCCAGCAGCTTGGTTGGGTACAGCTATGGCTACACCTTC. Full variable domain (remainder filled in from reference TRBV5-6 and TRBJ1-2): DAGVTQSPTHLIKTRGQQVTLRCSPKSGHDTVSWYQQALGQGPQFIFQYYEEEERQRGNFPDRFSGHQFPNYSSELNVNALLLGDSALYLCASSLVGYSYGYTFGSGTRLTVV.

The rearrangement uses TRBV10-3 and TRBJ2-5; a possible D gene is TRBD2 (5 bases). V was pared by 6 bases and J by 3 bases, with 8 bases between. The germline CDR1 and CDR2 sequences are ENHRY and SYGVKD. The CDR3 loop spans 12 amino acids. In DNA, the CDR3 is TGTGCCATCAGGGGAGCGGAAGAGACCCAGTACTTC. This sequence encodes CAIRGAEETQYF.

The V gene is TRBV18, the J gene TRBJ2-1; 7 nucleotides align to TRBD1. The CDR3 consists of 15 residues. Germline loops: CDR1 KGHSH, CDR2 LQKENI. Unmatched junction bases numbered 16, after V lost 2 bases and J lost 15 bases. The CDR3 DNA sequence: TGTGCCAGCTCACCAACTACAGGGGCCCTCCAAATGGCGTTCTTC. It translates to CASSPTTGALQMAFF.

The chain has TRBV4-1 and TRBJ1-4, with a weak D call TRBD1 (5 bases). Between the trimmed V and J ends, which lost 5 bases and 5 bases, there was a span of 15 bases. This CDR3 spans 15 amino acids. Germline loops: CDR1 MGHRA, CDR2 YSYEKL. The CDR3 loop reads CASSDPGRINEKLFF. The CDR3 DNA reads TGCGCCAGCAGCGACCCGGGACGGATCAATGAAAAACTGTTTTTT.

Only a few counts were recorded for this clone. The chain is built from TRBV27 and TRBJ2-3, with D tentatively TRBD1 or TRBD2 (6 bases each). Trimming removed 5 bases from V and 1 base from J, with 16 bases in between. CDR3 size: 16 residues. CDR1 MNHEY and CDR2 SMNVEV come from the germline V gene (reference sequence). The CDR3 coding sequence is TGTGCCAGCAGTCCTCTTGGGGGGCTGGGCACAGATACGCAGTATTTT. Amino acid sequence: CASSPLGGLGTDTQYF.

This clone was detected once. The chain employs TRBV27 and TRBJ2-5; D ambiguous. The V end was cut by 0 bases, the J end by 0 bases, with 2 bases between. The CDR3 sequence is 13 residues long. Germline V gene data show CDR1 as MNHEY and CDR2 as SMNVEV (reference sequence). CDR3 coding DNA: TGTGCCAGCAGTTTATCCTACCAAGAGACCCAGTACTTC. Its protein is CASSLSYQETQYF.

CDR3 DNA: TGTGCCAGCAGGAGGGACACCTACAATGAGCAGTTCTTC. Protein: CASRRDTYNEQFF. The chain couples TRBV11-1 to TRBJ2-1; D may be TRBD1 (6 bases). The germline V gene has CDR1 SGHAT and CDR2 FQDESV (reference sequence). Trimming pared 6 bases from V and 2 bases from J, leaving 8 bases between. The CDR3 extends over 13 amino acids.

This clone showed up just a few times. This chain joins TRBV5-6 and TRBJ2-7; tentatively, D is TRBD1 (6 bases). Trimming took off 4 bases at V and 3 bases at J, with 11 bases between the two ends. The CDR3 loop spans 13 amino acids. Germline V gene data show CDR1 as SGHDT and CDR2 as YYEEEE. CDR3 in DNA: TGTGCCAGCAGCCCTGGGACATTCTACGAGCAGTACTTC. Amino acids: CASSPGTFYEQYF.

The sample holds a few counts of this clone. The V call is TRBV30, the J call TRBJ1-6; tentatively, D is TRBD1 (5 bases). Germline CDR1 and CDR2: GTSNPN and SVGIG (reference sequence). This CDR3 is built from 14 residues. The DNA of the CDR3 is TGTGCTGGGACTCAGAGCTCCTATAATTCACCCCTCCACTTT. Protein sequence: CAGTQSSYNSPLHF.

The J gene is TRBJ2-3, the V gene TRBV15; TRBD2 agrees at 12 bases. Trimming took 0 bases from V and 1 from J; bases not matched to a gene: 8. The CDR3 has 19 residues. Per the germline V gene, CDR1 is LNHNV and CDR2 is YYDKDF (reference sequence). CDR3 protein: CATSRDPSGGALGTDTQYF. DNA for the CDR3: TGTGCCACCAGCAGAGATCCTAGCGGGGGGGCGTTAGGCACAGATACGCAGTATTTT.

The chain couples TRBV25-1 to TRBJ1-3, with D uncertain. This CDR3 contains 16 residues. With 2 bases removed from V and 4 bases from J, the gap between germline ends came to 15 bases. Germline V gene data show CDR1 as MGHDK and CDR2 as SYGVNS. CDR3 region: CASSETRGGHGNTIYF. CDR3 sequence (DNA): TGTGCCAGCAGTGAAACGCGGGGAGGGCACGGAAACACCATATATTTT.

The chain links TRBV2 to TRBJ1-5; 9 nucleotides match TRBD1. Trimming removed 9 bases from V and 10 bases from J; junction bases left unmatched: 10. This CDR3 region has 13 residues. Germline V gene sequence: CDR1 SNHLY, CDR2 FYNNEI. The CDR3, as DNA: TGTGCCAGTGGGACAGGGCGAGGGGGACCCCAGCATTTT. Translation gives CASGTGRGGPQHF.

V usage is TRBV7-9 and J usage is TRBJ2-3; D is uncertain. With 5 bases removed from V and 8 bases from J, the gap between germline ends came to 17 bases. The CDR3 runs to 14 residues. Germline CDR1 reads SEHNR; CDR2 reads FQNEAQ (reference sequence). The chain's CDR3 is CASSPGLLLGTQYF. The CDR3 DNA is TGTGCCAGCAGCCCGGGCCTACTTCTGGGTACGCAGTATTTT.

The DNA of the CDR3 is TGTGCCAGCAGCTTGACAGGGGGCGGCTACACCTTC. Amino acids: CASSLTGGGYTF. This chain links TRBV4-2 with TRBJ1-2; 10 positions agree with TRBD1. Germline V gene lookup returns CDR1 LGHNA and CDR2 YNFKEQ. CDR3 size: 12 residues. V was pared by 5 bases and J by 8 bases, with 2 bases of the junction left unmatched.

This clone came up a few times. The rearrangement uses TRBV7-3 and TRBJ2-3; the match to TRBD1 covers 9 bases. CDR1 and CDR2 (germline): SGHTA, FQGTGA. V lost 2 bases and J lost 13; bases outside the gene matches: 10. This CDR3 region has 14 residues. The CDR3 coding sequence is TGTGCCAGCAGCTTATATAGCAGGGACAGGGAAAAGTATTTT. Translation: CASSLYSRDREKYF.

J is TRBJ2-7 and V is TRBV7-9; D may correspond to TRBD1 or TRBD2 (5 bases each). Trimming took 5 bases from V and 0 from J, leaving 14 bases between them. This CDR3 has 15 amino acids. The V gene's germline CDR1 is SEHNR and CDR2 FQNEAQ (reference sequence). DNA of the CDR3: TGTGCCAGCAGCCACCGGGGACCGTTCTCCTACGAGCAGTACTTC. Protein: CASSHRGPFSYEQYF.

V is TRBV9 and J is TRBJ1-1; D gene unclear. V lost 7 bases, J lost 5 bases, and 15 bases lay in between. The CDR3 spans 13 residues. The germline CDR1 and CDR2 sequences are SGDLS and YYNGEE. CDR3 sequence: CASDGPHGTEAFF. CDR3 in DNA: TGTGCCAGCGACGGACCCCACGGGACTGAAGCTTTCTTT.

V gene TRBV2 combines with J gene TRBJ2-7; possible D gene TRBD1, 6 bases. Germline V gives CDR1 SNHLY, CDR2 FYNNEI. The CDR3 runs to 13 residues. V was pared by 6 bases and J by 0 bases, with 9 bases between. The CDR3 loop is CASRAGVSYEQYF. The CDR3 bases are TGTGCCAGCAGGGCAGGGGTCTCCTACGAGCAGTACTTC. The full variable domain, with the rest looked up from reference TRBV2 and TRBJ2-7, is EPEVTQTPSHQVTQMGQEVILRCVPISNHLYFYWYRQILGQKVEFLVSFYNNEISEKSEIFDDQFSVERPDGSNFTLKIRSTKLEDSAMYFCASRAGVSYEQYFGPGTRLTVT.

The chain links TRBV7-2 to TRBJ1-4; D call uncertain. Trimming left V 4 bases short and J 0 bases short, with 9 bases between. Germline V gene data show CDR1 as SGHTA and CDR2 as FQGNSA. This CDR3 has 15 residues. The CDR3 DNA sequence: TGTGCCAGCAGCTCAGAGGGAACAACTAATGAAAAACTGTTTTTT. This sequence encodes CASSSEGTTNEKLFF.

The chain carries TRBV29-1 and TRBJ2-1; D remains unclear. Germline assignment: CDR1 SQVTM and CDR2 ANQGSEA. The CDR3 covers 16 residues. V was trimmed by 7 bases and J by 0 bases, leaving 19 bases between them. The CDR3 loop is CSATPNGASSYNEQFF. DNA of the CDR3: TGCAGCGCCACGCCGAACGGTGCGTCCTCCTACAATGAGCAGTTCTTC.

Worth noting for this clone: Within the sample, other DNA sequences also encode this same CDR3. This chain connects TRBV5-4 to TRBJ2-7, with a weak D call TRBD1 (6 bases). The CDR3 contains 14 residues. Trimming left V 0 bases short and J 2 bases short, with 9 bases between. Germline V gene lookup returns CDR1 SGHNT and CDR2 YYREEE (reference sequence). CDR3 sequence reads: CASSLDRATYEQYF. CDR3 coding DNA: TGTGCCAGCAGCTTGGACAGGGCTACCTACGAGCAGTACTTC.

The rearrangement links TRBV30 to TRBJ1-2; D ambiguous. Germline-derived CDR1 and CDR2 are GTSNPN and SVGIG (reference sequence). The V end lost 4 bases, the J end lost 0 bases, and 15 bases lay between the germline ends. The CDR3 totals 15 residues. This chain's CDR3 is CAWTTPVVTNYGYTF. The CDR3 DNA reads TGTGCCTGGACCACCCCGGTGGTGACTAACTATGGCTACACCTTC.

The gene calls are TRBV30 and TRBJ1-1; a weak D match, TRBD1 (5 bases). Germline assignment: CDR1 GTSNPN and CDR2 SVGIG (reference sequence). V was clipped by 2 bases and J by 0 bases, with 10 bases between them. The CDR3 sequence is 14 residues long. The CDR3 spells CAWSTGVMNTEAFF. For the CDR3, the DNA is TGTGCCTGGAGTACGGGGGTCATGAACACTGAAGCTTTCTTT.

J is TRBJ2-7 and V is TRBV29-1; D gene ambiguous. V was shortened by 6 bases and J by 2 bases, with 11 bases between the two germline ends. Per germline, CDR1 SQVTM and CDR2 ANQGSEA. The CDR3 consists of 12 residues. The chain's CDR3 is CSVVNRAYEQYF. CDR3 DNA: TGCAGCGTGGTAAATAGAGCCTACGAGCAGTACTTC.

Of note for this clone: Other DNA sequences within the sample encode an identical CDR3. The chain combines TRBV29-1 with TRBJ2-3; D may correspond to TRBD1 or TRBD2 (5 bases each). Germline V gene lookup returns CDR1 SQVTM and CDR2 ANQGSEA. The CDR3 has 13 residues. V was clipped by 4 bases and J by 3 bases, with 11 bases between them. CDR3 sequence (DNA): TGCAGCGTTGTAAGGGACGGGACAGATACGCAGTATTTT. The encoded protein is CSVVRDGTDTQYF.

This chain uses TRBV30 with TRBJ2-5, with 10 bases aligning to TRBD2. CDR1 and CDR2 from the germline V gene are GTSNPN and SVGIG (reference sequence). V trimming: 3 bases; J trimming: 5 bases; junction bases outside the gene matches: 6. The CDR3 is made up of 14 amino acids. DNA of the CDR3: TGTGCCTGGAGATCAGCGGGGGGGCAGGAGACCCAGTACTTC. This sequence encodes CAWRSAGGQETQYF. The full variable domain, with the rest looked up from reference TRBV30 and TRBJ2-5, is SQTIHQWPATLVQPVGSPLSLECTVEGTSNPNLYWYRQAAGRGLQLLFYSVGIGQISSEVPQNLSASRPQDRQFILSSKKLLLSDSGFYLCAWRSAGGQETQYFGPGTRLLVL.

J is TRBJ1-2 and V is TRBV27; D possibly corresponds to TRBD1 (6 bases). Germline values: CDR1 MNHEY, CDR2 SMNVEV (reference sequence). The CDR3 is 13 amino acids. V lost 6 bases and J 8 bases, leaving 16 bases between the germline ends. The CDR3 DNA follows: TGTGCCAGCAGCCCAAACAGGGAGACGGGCTACACCTTC. Translation: CASSPNRETGYTF.

This clone was observed a few times. The J gene is TRBJ1-3, the V gene TRBV14; no firm D call. The CDR3 extends over 17 amino acids. The germline V gene encodes CDR1 SGHDN and CDR2 FVKESK. Trimming stripped 1 base from V and 0 bases from J, with 13 bases between. The CDR3 sequence is CASSQGLGSISGNTIYF. The CDR3 DNA sequence: TGTGCCAGCAGCCAAGGTTTGGGGTCGATCTCTGGAAACACCATATATTTT.

In its sample, this clone was seen a few times. CDR3 DNA sequence: TGTGCCAGCTCACCACTCAGCCTCCTTCCTCCCTATGGCTACACCTTC. Amino acids: CASSPLSLLPPYGYTF. This rearrangement joins TRBV18 to TRBJ1-2; unclear D gene. This CDR3 is built from 16 residues. Germline lookup yields CDR1 KGHSH and CDR2 LQKENI. V dropped 1 base and J dropped 4 bases, with 16 bases sitting between them.